These 13 T cell receptor beta chains were all obtained from the same sample, sequenced in a study of blood T cells in healthy people across ages. The authors ran a second PCR of roughly 6 to 11 cycles using a sample-barcoded 5' primer and a J-beta primer mix. TCRdb passed the 5' RACE reads through MiXCR, listing each CDR3 protein once. The sample lists around 1,000,000 distinct CDR3 sequences; around 27% were seen once. These data were also filed under a second study, of T cells of mothers and their children.

The sample consisted of blood. These receptors originate from a girl aged 2-10 years in good health.

This clonotype occurred a few times. The CDR3 does not close with the conserved phenylalanine or tryptophan, likely indicating a read error. The limits of the CDR3 on the DNA are not certain, so only TCRdb's listed CDR3 is given. J is TRBJ2-4 and V is TRBV29-1; TRBD1, the table's D call, was not compared with the DNA. The CDR3 length equals 12 residues, ends included. The germline gives CDR1 SQVTM, CDR2 ANQGSEA. The CDR3 is CSVEITDRPYTV.

V and J are TRBV29-1 and TRBJ2-5; D is undetermined. V was cut by 6 bases and J by 3 bases, with 8 bases left in between. Germline V gives CDR1 SQVTM, CDR2 ANQGSEA. The CDR3 contains 11 residues. The CDR3 bases are TGCAGCGTCGAGCCGAAAGAGACCCAGTACTTC. Encoded protein: CSVEPKETQYF.

The V and J genes are TRBV3-1 and TRBJ1-4, with TRBD1 matching 8 bases. Germline-derived CDR1 and CDR2 are LGHDT and YNNKEL (reference sequence). The length of the CDR3 is 14 residues. J was trimmed by 7 bases and V by 4 bases; bases with no gene match: 5. The CDR3 spells CASSPTGDLEKLFF. CDR3 nucleotide sequence: TGTGCCAGCAGCCCGACAGGGGATCTTGAAAAACTGTTTTTT.

V and J are TRBV29-1 and TRBJ2-1, with 7 bases that match TRBD2. The CDR3 contains 13 residues. Germline CDR1 is SQVTM and CDR2 is ANQGSEA. The V and J ends lost 7 bases and 4 bases, in that order; junction bases with no gene match: 7. As DNA, the CDR3 is TGCAGCGGAGCGAGCGGGGATTACAATGAGCAGTTCTTC. It encodes CSGASGDYNEQFF.

The chain combines TRBV7-9 with TRBJ1-1, with 7 bases matching TRBD1. This CDR3 spans 17 amino acids. V dropped 5 bases and J dropped 0; count of bases not matched to a gene: 12. Germline lookup yields CDR1 SEHNR and CDR2 FQNEAQ (reference sequence). CDR3 DNA: TGTGCCAGCAGCCGAACCTACAGGGGAAGAGTGAACACTGAAGCTTTCTTT. Translated: CASSRTYRGRVNTEAFF.

This chain joins TRBV19 and TRBJ2-4; a weak D match, TRBD1 (5 bases). Germline V gene data show CDR1 as LNHDA and CDR2 as SQIVND (reference sequence). The CDR3 extends over 15 amino acids. V was clipped by 7 bases and J by 0 bases, with 13 bases between them. The CDR3 is CASNGADLAKNIQYF. For the CDR3, the DNA is TGTGCCAGTAATGGGGCCGACCTAGCCAAAAACATTCAGTACTTC.

This clonotype turned up a few times. The genes are TRBV10-3 and TRBJ2-1; D perhaps matches TRBD2 (6 bases). CDR1 is ENHRY and CDR2 is SYGVKD in the germline V gene. The V gene lost 3 bases and the J gene lost 2 bases, with 20 bases spanning the gap. CDR3 length equals 18 residues. CDR3 nucleotides: TGTGCCATCAGTGAACCACTAGCTCCCAAGGAGGCCTACAATGAGCAGTTCTTC. This codes for CAISEPLAPKEAYNEQFF.

This clonotype was observed a handful of times. The chain has TRBV3-1 and TRBJ2-4; TRBD2 aligns across 7 bases. The CDR3 consists of 18 residues. Losses at the gene ends were 1 base for V and 0 bases for J; bases not matched to a gene: 9. Germline V gene data show CDR1 as LGHDT and CDR2 as YNNKEL (reference sequence). The DNA of the CDR3 is TGTGCCAGCAGCCAAGGGTCTAGCGGAGATACAGCCAAAAACATTCAGTACTTC. Its protein is CASSQGSSGDTAKNIQYF.

This clonotype was recorded many times. This chain joins TRBV7-2 and TRBJ2-7; D uncertain. This CDR3 has 12 amino acids. Germline V gives CDR1 SGHTA, CDR2 FQGNSA. The V end was cut by 5 bases, the J end by 1 base, with 6 bases between. CDR3 sequence reads: CASSPQSYEQYF. In DNA, the CDR3 is TGTGCCAGCAGCCCTCAGTCCTACGAGCAGTACTTC.

The V call is TRBV12-5, the J call TRBJ1-2; TRBD1 matches at 7 bases. Looked up from germline, CDR1 is LGHNT and CDR2 is FRNRAP. The CDR3 extends over 13 amino acids. Losses at the gene ends were 5 bases for V and 2 bases for J; bases not matched to a gene: 2. The CDR3 coding sequence is TGTGCTAGTGGTCTGACAGGGAACTATGGCTACACCTTC. Its translation: CASGLTGNYGYTF.

This clonotype was seen more than once but under ten times. Mismatch with germline at one junction end may stem from a read error. The V gene is TRBV7-9, the J gene TRBJ2-5; the D is unclear. This CDR3 comprises 11 residues. Germline V gene sequence: CDR1 SEHNR, CDR2 FQNEAQ (reference sequence). DNA of the CDR3: TGTGCCAGTAGCTCGACGAAGACCCAGTACTTC. Encoded protein: CASSSTKTQYF.

V gene TRBV2 combines with J gene TRBJ2-7; 7 nucleotides line up with TRBD2. The germline gives CDR1 SNHLY, CDR2 FYNNEI. The CDR3 runs 14 residues. The trim removed 7 bases at V and 2 bases at J, leaving 8 bases unmatched. The CDR3 protein is CASKYGSGTYEQYF. The CDR3 DNA sequence: TGTGCCAGCAAATATGGAAGCGGGACCTACGAGCAGTACTTC.

This clonotype was seen more than once but under ten times. This chain connects TRBV24-1 to TRBJ2-1; 8 positions agree with TRBD2. This CDR3 is built from 16 residues. The germline V gene has CDR1 KGHDR and CDR2 SFDVKD. V was clipped by 3 bases and J by 4 bases; unmatched bases: 7. CDR3 sequence reads: CATSDLSSGAYNEQFF. The CDR3 region has the DNA TGTGCCACCAGTGATCTCAGTAGCGGGGCGTACAATGAGCAGTTCTTC.